This T cell receptor (beta chain) was recovered during a study of T cell responses to AZD1222 COVID-19 vaccine. Overall study results and limits: Vaccine-associated CD4 TCRs ranged over spike, dominating at 160-218 and 743-854. Reportedly, close to half of spike-specific TCRs are directed against unmutated variant regions. Donors skewed white British and female; clonal diversity was possibly underestimated.

The CDR3 contains 16 residues. CDR1 MGHDK and CDR2 SYGVNS come from the germline V gene. V was pared by 4 bases and J by 1 base, with 11 bases between. Profiled with immunoSEQ multiplex PCR; TCRdb holds only in-frame clones, not every one. The sample carries some 130,000 clones, 75% to 95% recorded once. A word on this clone: Its antigen is currently unknown.

The TCR comes from an adult who received the AZD1222 COVID-19 vaccine. The specimen comprised peripheral blood, sampled 28 days after the second AZD1222 dose. The rearrangement joins TRBV25-1 to TRBJ1-6; D remains ambiguous. The CDR3 sequence: CASSGLAGSYNSPLHF. The CDR3 DNA reads as TGTGCCAGCAGTGGGTTGGCGGGGTCCTATAATTCACCCCTCCACTTT.